These T cell receptor beta chains were read from a single sample in a study of beta chain features in type 1 diabetes. Repertoires were generated with immunoSEQ multiplex PCR, while TCRdb's copy carries only in-frame clones and drops some. The sample yields 600,000 to 700,000 clones, roughly 12% seen once. Sequencing was performed on naive CD4+ T cells from blood. These receptors were taken from a man between 18 and 35 years old with type 1 diabetes. The CDR3 runs from the conserved cysteine through the conserved F or W.

J	V	CDR3
TRBJ1-1	TRBV5-1	CASSPGWDSILNTEAFF
TRBJ1-1	TRBV9	CASSGQGLNTEAFF
TRBJ2-3	TRBV11-2	CASSRGTGGSTDTQYF
TRBJ1-5	TRBV5-6	CASSLVGFGNQPQHF
TRBJ1-1	TRBV14	CASSRDWNTEAFF
TRBJ2-7	TRBV4-2	CASSQLSSTDRFDEQYF
TRBJ1-5	TRBV10-2	CASGRGTRTGEAQPQHF
TRBJ1-1	TRBV10-3	CAISESQGGNTEAFF
TRBJ2-1	TRBV10-1	CASSESGGTYNEQFF
TRBJ2-3	TRBV5-1	CASSWGGSTTDTQYF
TRBJ2-5	TRBV11-1	CASSLSGSGGEETQYF
TRBJ1-2	TRBV7-2	CATPELVGYGYTF
TRBJ2-7	TRBV29-1	CSVILYYEQYF
TRBJ2-1	TRBV19	CASSFATNEQFF
TRBJ2-5	TRBV10-3	CAISRLAGEETQYF
TRBJ2-5	TRBV11-1	CASSLVIETQYF
TRBJ1-1	TRBV14	CASSQDWGTSLSYTEAFF
TRBJ2-7	TRBV14	CASSQEATSYEQYF
TRBJ2-3	TRBV5-1	CASSAPEGTDTQYF
TRBJ2-7	TRBV29-1	CRGTGDSHEQYF
TRBJ1-2	TRBV27	CASSFRAENYGYTF
TRBJ1-1	TRBV30	CAWSVRQEAFF
TRBJ1-1	TRBV9	CASSVTGGALNTEAFF
TRBJ2-1	TRBV25-1	CASSSSGSNEQFF
TRBJ1-2	TRBV29-1	CSVYEDRENYGYTF
TRBJ2-4	TRBV7-8	CASSLQAEAKNIQYF
TRBJ1-1	TRBV7-2	CASSPPGVGVTEAFF
TRBJ1-5	TRBV28	CASVTVDQPQHF
TRBJ2-1	TRBV6-1	CASRDVVGNEQFF
TRBJ1-1	TRBV6-6	CASSRDLAGEAFF
TRBJ2-7	TRBV28	CASSSPGTGGLYEQYF
TRBJ2-7	TRBV14	CASSLRFGGYEQYF
TRBJ2-5	TRBV28	CASSPLDRSQETQYF
TRBJ1-4	TRBV2	CASSPFGEEKLFF
TRBJ1-1	TRBV30	CAWSVGEGANTEAFF
TRBJ1-5	TRBV5-1	CASSLEGQGRGQPQHF
TRBJ2-7	TRBV6-1	CASSRRTSSYEQYF
TRBJ2-2	TRBV13	CASSFYITGELFF
TRBJ2-4	TRBV11-2	CASSSKTSGGSLNIQYF
TRBJ2-3	TRBV5-4	CASSPGTGTDTQYF
TRBJ1-4	TRBV6-5	CASSYIGRSNEKLFF
TRBJ1-2	TRBV30	CAWSVQIGYTF
TRBJ1-1	TRBV2	CASKGDLWNTEAFF
TRBJ2-3	TRBV2	CASSEALSSTQYF
TRBJ2-2	TRBV7-2	CASSLGYGQGLPNTGELFF
TRBJ2-7	TRBV13	CASSLRRDSYEQYF
TRBJ2-1	TRBV14	CASSPGAQNEQFF
TRBJ1-1	TRBV6-5	CASRRGIENTEAFF
TRBJ2-7	TRBV6-5	CASSYGTGIDEQYF
TRBJ1-2	TRBV7-9	CASSVGQGNYGYTF
TRBJ2-2	TRBV5-4	CASSLARGGDTGELFF
TRBJ2-7	TRBV29-1	CSANLAGGRLSSSYEQYF
TRBJ2-1	TRBV29-1	CSVVLSDRGVTNEQFF
TRBJ2-3	TRBV28	CASIGGGAVTDTQYF
TRBJ2-1	TRBV29-1	CSAGGQVYNEQFF
TRBJ2-6	TRBV14	CASSLGRPGANVLTF
TRBJ1-5	TRBV27	CASSKIQGSNQPQHF